This TCR beta chain appears in the sequencing data of a study of monozygotic twins with inflammatory bowel disease. Broader study findings: In these data, no single strong IBD-associated signal or clonotype received support.

From the 5' RACE reads, TCRdb lists one entry per CDR3 protein and no DNA. The sample includes roughly 200,000 distinct CDR3 sequences. Remarks on this clonotype: Its specificity is not known.

The CDR3 has 15 amino acids. CDR1 SGHAT and CDR2 FQDESV come from the germline V gene (reference sequence). Sequencing used blood. The V call is TRBV11-1, the J call TRBJ2-1; TCRdb lists TRBD2, though no DNA is available to test this call. The TCR comes from a human donor with ulcerative colitis or Crohn's disease, or a healthy co-twin of an affected twin (not recorded which). CDR3 residues: CASSLSGLASNEQFF.